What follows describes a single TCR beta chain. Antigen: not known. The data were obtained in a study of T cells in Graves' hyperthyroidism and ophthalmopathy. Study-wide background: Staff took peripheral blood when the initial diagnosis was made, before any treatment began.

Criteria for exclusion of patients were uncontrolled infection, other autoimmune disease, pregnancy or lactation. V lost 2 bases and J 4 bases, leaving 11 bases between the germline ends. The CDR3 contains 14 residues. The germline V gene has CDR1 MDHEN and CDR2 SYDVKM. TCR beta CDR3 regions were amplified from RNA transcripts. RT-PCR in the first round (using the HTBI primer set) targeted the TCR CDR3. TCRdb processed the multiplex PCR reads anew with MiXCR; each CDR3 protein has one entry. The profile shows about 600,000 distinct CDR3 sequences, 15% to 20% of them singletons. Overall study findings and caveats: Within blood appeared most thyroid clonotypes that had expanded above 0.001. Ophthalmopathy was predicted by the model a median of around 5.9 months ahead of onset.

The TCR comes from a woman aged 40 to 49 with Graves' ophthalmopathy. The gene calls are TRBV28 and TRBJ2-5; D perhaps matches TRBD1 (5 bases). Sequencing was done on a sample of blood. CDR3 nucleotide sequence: TGTGCCAGCAGTTTAACCAGGGCGAGAGAGACCCAGTACTTC. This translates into CASSLTRARETQYF.